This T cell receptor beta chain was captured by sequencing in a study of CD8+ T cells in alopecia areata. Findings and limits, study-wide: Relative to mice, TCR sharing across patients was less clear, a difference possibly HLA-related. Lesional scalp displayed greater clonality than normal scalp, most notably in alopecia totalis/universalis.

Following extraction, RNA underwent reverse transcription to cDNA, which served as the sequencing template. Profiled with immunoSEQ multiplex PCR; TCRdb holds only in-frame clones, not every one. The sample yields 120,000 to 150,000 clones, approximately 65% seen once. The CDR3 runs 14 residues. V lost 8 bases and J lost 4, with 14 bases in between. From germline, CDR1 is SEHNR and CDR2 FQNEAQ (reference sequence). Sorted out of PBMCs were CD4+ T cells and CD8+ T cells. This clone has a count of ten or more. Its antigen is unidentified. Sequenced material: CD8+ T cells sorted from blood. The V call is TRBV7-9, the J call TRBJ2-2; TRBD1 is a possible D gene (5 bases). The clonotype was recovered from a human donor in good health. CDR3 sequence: CASPDNPSTGELFF. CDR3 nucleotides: TGTGCCAGCCCGGACAACCCAAGCACCGGGGAGCTGTTTTTT. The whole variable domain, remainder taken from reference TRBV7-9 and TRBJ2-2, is DTGVSQNPRHKITKRGQNVTFRCDPISEHNRLYWYRQTLGQGPEFLTYFQNEAQLEKSRLLSDRFSAERPKGSFSTLEIQRTEQGDSAMYLCASPDNPSTGELFFGEGSRLTVL.